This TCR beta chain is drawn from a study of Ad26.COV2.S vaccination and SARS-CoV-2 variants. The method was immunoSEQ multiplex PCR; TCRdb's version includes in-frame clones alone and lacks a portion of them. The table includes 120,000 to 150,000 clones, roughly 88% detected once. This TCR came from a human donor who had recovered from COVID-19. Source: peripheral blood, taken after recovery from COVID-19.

CDR3 nucleotides: TGTGCTAGTGGTTTGGCACCGCTAGCGGACTACAATGAGCAGTTCTTC. Translation gives CASGLAPLADYNEQFF. The chain couples TRBV12-5 to TRBJ2-1, with 7 bases identical to TRBD2. The germline V gene encodes CDR1 LGHNT and CDR2 FRNRAP. Losses at the gene ends were 1 base for V and 3 bases for J; bases not matched to a gene: 6. CDR3 length equals 16 residues.